The rows below give T cell receptor beta chains drawn from one sample of a study of blood T cell repertoires in COVID-19. TCRdb's copy holds only in-frame clones and misses some; the assay was immunoSEQ multiplex PCR. The sample carries under 200,000 clones, roughly four fifths recorded once. Input material: peripheral blood. The receptors stem from a woman at least 80 years old with acute or convalescent COVID-19. Both conserved end residues are part of each CDR3. The order of the fields is D gene, clone size, J gene, V gene, CDR3 DNA, CDR3 protein. D genes are given only for firm matches. Size values are once, few and many counts, or a class for expanded clones, and some rows have none.

>NA|few|TRBJ1-5|TRBV19
TGTGCCAGTAGGCAGACAGGTTCGCCTAATCAGCCCCAGCATTTT
CASRQTGSPNQPQHF
>TRBD1|NA|TRBJ1-2|TRBV18
TGTGCCAGCTCACCATCGGACAGGGGAAATAATGGCTACACCTTC
CASSPSDRGNNGYTF
>NA|NA|TRBJ1-2|TRBV6-5
TGTGCCAGCAGGTCCAGAAACTATGGCTACACCTTC
CASRSRNYGYTF
>TRBD1|NA|TRBJ1-2|TRBV20-1
TGCAGTGCAGGGACAGGGGGTGGCTACACCTTC
CSAGTGGGYTF
>NA|NA|TRBJ2-3|TRBV5-6
TGTGCCAGCAGCTCTTGGCGGGTAGATACGCAGTATTTT
CASSSWRVDTQYF
>TRBD1|NA|TRBJ2-1|TRBV18
TGTGCCAGCTCACCACCTACCGTGGGACAGGGGAGGAATGAGCAGTTCTTC
CASSPPTVGQGRNEQFF
>NA|NA|TRBJ1-2|TRBV7-9
TGTGCCAGCAGCTTAGAAAAGGGGTCTGGCTACACCTTC
CASSLEKGSGYTF
>TRBD1|few|TRBJ1-1|TRBV5-1
TGCGCCAGCAGCTTACCAGGGGGGAACACTGAAGCTTTCTTT
CASSLPGGNTEAFF
>NA|few|TRBJ2-1|TRBV5-1
TGCGCCAGCAGCTGGACCGGAGGCGTCAGCTCCTACAATGAGCAGTTCTTC
CASSWTGGVSSYNEQFF
>NA|NA|TRBJ2-1|TRBV5-1
TGCGCCAGCAGGACAGATACCAGCTCCTACAATGAGCAGTTCTTC
CASRTDTSSYNEQFF